This is a list of T cell receptor beta chains from one sample in a study of T cell responses to AZD1222 COVID-19 vaccine. Clones were sequenced by immunoSEQ multiplex PCR, and TCRdb holds only the in-frame ones, with some missing. The sample has 110,000 to 150,000 clones, approximately 91% seen once. The sample was peripheral blood, taken 28 days after the second AZD1222 dose. All receptors come from an adult who received the AZD1222 COVID-19 vaccine. Each CDR3 is given with its conserved first and last residue. A D gene is named only where the DNA matches it firmly. The size of a clone is reported for some rows only, either as once, few or many, or as a class for expanded clones.

d_call	j_call	clone_size	v_call	cdr3_nt	cdr3_aa
NA	TRBJ1-1	NA	TRBV5-4	TGTGCCAGCAGCCGACTAGACAAGTCCCTGAACACTGAAGCTTTCTTT	CASSRLDKSLNTEAFF
NA	TRBJ1-2	NA	TRBV5-1	TGCGCCAGCAGCTTGGATGCAGGGTATATCGGTAACTATGGCTACACCTTC	CASSLDAGYIGNYGYTF
NA	TRBJ1-1	NA	TRBV21-1	TGTGCCAGCACCCCGCCCGCGGAAGCTTTCTTT	CASTPPAEAFF
TRBD1	TRBJ2-3	NA	TRBV6-5	TGTGCCAGCAGATGGACAGGGTCAGATACGCAGTATTTT	CASRWTGSDTQYF
TRBD1	TRBJ1-1	NA	TRBV5-1	TGCGCCAGCAGCTCCTACAGGGGGCTGGGGGATCGGACTGAAGCTTTCTTT	CASSSYRGLGDRTEAFF
TRBD1	TRBJ1-1	NA	TRBV7-9	TGTGCCAGCAGCTTAGGGACAGGGATAGAAGCTTTCTTT	CASSLGTGIEAFF
NA	TRBJ1-5	NA	TRBV7-9	TGTGCCAGCAGCTCTACCCTCGGACATCAGCCCCAGCATTTT	CASSSTLGHQPQHF
TRBD2	TRBJ2-1	once	TRBV5-1	TGCGCCAGCAGCATTCGGACTAGCGGGGGGTCCTCCTACAATGAGCAGTTCTTC	CASSIRTSGGSSYNEQFF
TRBD2	TRBJ2-1	once	TRBV5-4	TGTGCCAGCAGCTTGCGTGGTCTAGCGGGCGACAATGAGCAGTTCTTC	CASSLRGLAGDNEQFF
TRBD1	TRBJ2-7	once	TRBV24-1	TGTGCCACCAGTGATTCTCGGACAGGGTCGAACGAGCAGTACTTC	CATSDSRTGSNEQYF
NA	TRBJ1-1	once	TRBV19	TGTGCCAGTACGGAGAGGGCTTGGAGTGAAGCTTTCTTT	CASTERAWSEAFF
TRBD1	TRBJ1-5	NA	TRBV25-1	TGTGCCAGCACGACCCCCCAGGGGGTGATTCAGCCCCAGCATTTT	CASTTPQGVIQPQHF
TRBD2	TRBJ2-1	NA	TRBV7-2	TGTGCCAGCAGCTCCGGACTAGCGTCCAATGAGCAGTTCTTC	CASSSGLASNEQFF
NA	TRBJ2-7	NA	TRBV5-1	TGCGCCAGCAGCTTGGGGGGGGCGCCGGACGAGCAGTACTTC	CASSLGGAPDEQYF
TRBD1	TRBJ1-1	NA	TRBV18	TGTGCCAGCTCACCCAATACAGGGGACACTGAAGCTTTCTTT	CASSPNTGDTEAFF
NA	TRBJ1-1	NA	TRBV19	TGTGCCAGTAGCGCAAGAGAAAAGAACACTGAAGCTTTCTTT	CASSAREKNTEAFF
NA	TRBJ2-2	NA	TRBV9	TGTGCCAGCAGCGTCCATGGTGACACCGGGGAGCTGTTTTTT	CASSVHGDTGELFF
NA	TRBJ1-1	NA	TRBV3-1/TRBV3-2	TGTGCCAGCAGCCTTAGCCGGACAGCGAACACTGAAGCTTTCTTT	CASSLSRTANTEAFF
NA	TRBJ2-3	NA	TRBV20-1	TGCAGTGCTAGCGTAGGGGATACGCAGTATTTT	CSASVGDTQYF
TRBD1	TRBJ1-5	NA	TRBV5-5	TGTGCCAGCAGCTACGGACAGGAGGAACAGCCCCAGCATTTT	CASSYGQEEQPQHF
NA	TRBJ1-2	NA	TRBV4-1	TGCGCCAGCAGCCAAGATCGTCCAGGCAGTAACTATGGCTACACCTTC	CASSQDRPGSNYGYTF
NA	TRBJ1-2	NA	TRBV3-1/TRBV3-2	TGTGCCAGCAGCCAAACCAGTACCGGCTACACCTTC	CASSQTSTGYTF
NA	TRBJ2-7	NA	TRBV14	TGTGCCAGCAGCCAGGGGGGTTCCTACGAGCAGTACTTC	CASSQGGSYEQYF
NA	TRBJ1-5	NA	TRBV4-1	TGCGCCAGCAGCCTAACGCCAGGCAGACCCAATCAGCCCCAGCATTTT	CASSLTPGRPNQPQHF
NA	TRBJ1-5	NA	TRBV19	TGTGCCAGTAGTATTACGGGGTATAGCAATCAGCCCCAGCATTTT	CASSITGYSNQPQHF
TRBD2	TRBJ2-1	NA	TRBV7-9	TGTGCCAGCAGCCCGACTAGCGGGAGCAGTGAGCAGTTCTTC	CASSPTSGSSEQFF
TRBD2	TRBJ2-1	NA	TRBV5-4	TGTGCCAGCAGCGGGGGGGGACTAGCGAATGGCGGGCTGTTCTTC	CASSGGGLANGGLFF
NA	TRBJ2-1	NA	TRBV7-8	TGTGCCAGCAGCTTAGGAGGGACCTCGGATGAGCAGTTCTTC	CASSLGGTSDEQFF
TRBD1	TRBJ2-2	NA	TRBV9	TGTGCCAGCAGCGCAACCGGGACAGGGTCCGGGGAGCTGTTTTTT	CASSATGTGSGELFF
NA	TRBJ2-7	NA	TRBV7-9	TGTGCCAGCAGCTTAACAGGGACCACCTACGAGCAGTACTTC	CASSLTGTTYEQYF
NA	TRBJ1-6	NA	TRBV10-3	TGTGCCATCAGGGGAGAGGGATACACGCTCCACTTT	CAIRGEGYTLHF
NA	TRBJ1-1	NA	TRBV5-3	TGTGCCAGATCCTCCCTTCGCGGCGGGGGGAGGAATGAAGCTTTCTTT	CARSSLRGGGRNEAFF
NA	TRBJ2-1	NA	TRBV5-4	TGTGCCAGCAGCTTGGAAGGGGGAACCTACAATGAGCAGTTCTTC	CASSLEGGTYNEQFF
NA	TRBJ1-2	NA	TRBV2	TGTGCCAGCAGGGAGGGAGGTAACTATGGCTACACCTTC	CASREGGNYGYTF
TRBD2	TRBJ2-1	NA	TRBV5-6	TGTGCCAGCAGCTTGGGACTAGCGGGATACAATGAGCAGTTCTTC	CASSLGLAGYNEQFF
NA	TRBJ2-5	NA	TRBV9	TGTGCCAGCAGCGTAGCAGGCGGGGAGGTGACCCAGTACTTC	CASSVAGGEVTQYF
NA	TRBJ1-3	NA	TRBV6-6	TGTGCCAGCAAAGCGGTTGGATCTGGAAACACCATATATTTT	CASKAVGSGNTIYF
TRBD1	TRBJ1-5	NA	TRBV6-5	TGTGCCAGCAGACCGACAGGGAACAATCAGCCCCAGCATTTT	CASRPTGNNQPQHF
TRBD1	TRBJ1-1	NA	TRBV3-1/TRBV3-2	TGTGCCAGCAGCCCCCCTGCCAAGGCAGGGGGTACTGAAGCTTTCTTT	CASSPPAKAGGTEAFF
NA	TRBJ2-5	NA	TRBV5-1	TGCGCCAGCAGCTTGGCCACAATCCAAGAGACCCAGTACTTC	CASSLATIQETQYF
TRBD1	TRBJ2-7	NA	TRBV25-1	TGTGCCAGCAGTGAATTCGGACAGGGCAGCTCCTACGAGCAGTACTTC	CASSEFGQGSSYEQYF
TRBD2	TRBJ2-3	NA	TRBV5-1	TGCGCCAGCAGCCCGACCGGGACTAGCGGGAGTTCAGATACGCAGTATTTT	CASSPTGTSGSSDTQYF
NA	TRBJ1-1	NA	TRBV5-1	TGCGCCAGCAGCTTGGCAGCAACTAACACTGAAGCTTTCTTT	CASSLAATNTEAFF
NA	TRBJ1-6	NA	TRBV5-1	TGCGCCAGCCGCCGTTTAGAGGGTTCACCCCTCCACTTT	CASRRLEGSPLHF
TRBD2	TRBJ2-7	NA	TRBV5-1	TGCGCCAGCAGCTCAGGGACTAGTCGATACGAGCAGTACTTC	CASSSGTSRYEQYF
NA	TRBJ2-3	NA	TRBV7-9	TGTGCCAGCAGCTTTAAGTTTAGCGTACCTAGCACAGATACGCAGTATTTT	CASSFKFSVPSTDTQYF